In this sample, the clone carrying this T cell receptor (beta chain) turned up a few times. The antigen is not known. TCRdb re-analysed the 5' RACE reads in MiXCR, keeping a single row per CDR3 protein. This table holds about 130,000 distinct CDR3 sequences, 5% to 6.5% found once. The data derive from a study of T-cell memory formation after mild COVID-19. Study-wide context: TCR clusters were mostly confined to one donor each. Study-level results: Contracting clones, day 15 to 85, had balanced CD4/CD8, and later expanders favored CD4+.

This sequence was found in an adult woman who had mild COVID-19 (a few samples of this study predate the infection). Cell type and time point are not known. Sequencing was done on a sample of PBMCs or a T cell subset sorted from them (not recorded which).

The CDR3 DNA reads as TGTGCCAGCAGGGATGACAGGGTCGGCACTGAAGCTTTCTTT. Translating it yields CASRDDRVGTEAFF. The genes are TRBV27 and TRBJ1-1, with TRBD1 matching 7 bases. The J segment lost 4 bases and the V segment lost 6 bases, leaving 8 bases of the junction unmatched. CDR1 is MNHEY, CDR2 SMNVEV, per germline (reference sequence). This CDR3 region has 14 residues.